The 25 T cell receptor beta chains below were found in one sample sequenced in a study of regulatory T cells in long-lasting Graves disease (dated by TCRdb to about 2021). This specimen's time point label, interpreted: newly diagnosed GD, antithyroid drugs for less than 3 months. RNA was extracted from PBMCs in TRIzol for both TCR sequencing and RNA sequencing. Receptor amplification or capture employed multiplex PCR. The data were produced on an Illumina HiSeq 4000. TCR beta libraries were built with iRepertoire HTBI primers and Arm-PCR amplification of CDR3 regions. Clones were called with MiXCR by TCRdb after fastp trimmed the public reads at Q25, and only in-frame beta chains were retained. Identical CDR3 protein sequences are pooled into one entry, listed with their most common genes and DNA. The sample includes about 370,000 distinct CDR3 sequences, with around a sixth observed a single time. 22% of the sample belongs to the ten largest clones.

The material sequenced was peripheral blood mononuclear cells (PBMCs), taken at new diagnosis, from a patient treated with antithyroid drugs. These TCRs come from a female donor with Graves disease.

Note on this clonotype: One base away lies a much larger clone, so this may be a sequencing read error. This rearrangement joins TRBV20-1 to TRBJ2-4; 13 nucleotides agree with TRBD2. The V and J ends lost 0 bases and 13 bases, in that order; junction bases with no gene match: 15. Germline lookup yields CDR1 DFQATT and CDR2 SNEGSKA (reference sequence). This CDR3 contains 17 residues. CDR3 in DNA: TGCAGTGCTAGAGAGGGGACTAGCGGGGCGAGGTACAATGAGCAGTACTTC. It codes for CSAREGTSGARYNEQYF.

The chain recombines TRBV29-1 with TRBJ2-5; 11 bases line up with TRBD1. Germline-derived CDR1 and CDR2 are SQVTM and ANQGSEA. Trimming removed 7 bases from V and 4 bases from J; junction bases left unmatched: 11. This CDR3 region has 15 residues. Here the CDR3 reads CSATQPGQGGETQYF. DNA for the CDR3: TGCAGCGCGACCCAGCCGGGACAGGGGGGAGAGACCCAGTACTTC. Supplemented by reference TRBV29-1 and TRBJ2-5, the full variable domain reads SAVISQKPSRDICQRGTSLTIQCQVDSQVTMMFWYRQQPGQSLTLIATANQGSEATYESGFVIDKFPISRPNLTFSTLTVSNMSPEDSSIYLCSATQPGQGGETQYFGPGTRLLVL.

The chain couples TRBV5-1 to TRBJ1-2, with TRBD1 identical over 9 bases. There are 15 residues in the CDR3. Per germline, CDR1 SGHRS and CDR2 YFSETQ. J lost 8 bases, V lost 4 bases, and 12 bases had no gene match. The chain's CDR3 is CASSLTGTGRNGYTF. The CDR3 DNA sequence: TGCGCCAGCAGCCTTACCGGGACAGGGAGAAACGGCTACACCTTC. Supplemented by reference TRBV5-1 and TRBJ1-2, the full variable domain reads KAGVTQTPRYLIKTRGQQVTLSCSPISGHRSVSWYQQTPGQGLQFLFEYFSETQRNKGNFPGRFSGRQFSNSRSEMNVSTLELGDSALYLCASSLTGTGRNGYTFGSGTRLTVV.

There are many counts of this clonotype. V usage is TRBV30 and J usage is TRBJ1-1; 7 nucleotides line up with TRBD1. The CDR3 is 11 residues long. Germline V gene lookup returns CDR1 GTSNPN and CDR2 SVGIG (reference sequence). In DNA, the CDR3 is TGTGTGACAGGGTCTAACACTGAAGCTTTCTTT. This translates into CVTGSNTEAFF. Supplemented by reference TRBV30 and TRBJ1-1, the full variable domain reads SQTIHQWPATLVQPVGSPLSLECTVEGTSNPNLYWYRQAAGRGLQLLFYSVGIGQISSEVPQNLSASRPQDRQFILSSKKLLLSDSGFYLCVTGSNTEAFFGQGTRLTVV.

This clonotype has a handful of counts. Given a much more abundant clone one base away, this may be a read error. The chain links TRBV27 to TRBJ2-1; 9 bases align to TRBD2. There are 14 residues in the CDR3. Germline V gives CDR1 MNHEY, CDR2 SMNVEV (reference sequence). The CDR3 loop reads CTSSLAGDYNEQFF. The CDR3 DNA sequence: TGTACCAGCAGTTTAGCGGGAGATTACAATGAGCAGTTCTTC.

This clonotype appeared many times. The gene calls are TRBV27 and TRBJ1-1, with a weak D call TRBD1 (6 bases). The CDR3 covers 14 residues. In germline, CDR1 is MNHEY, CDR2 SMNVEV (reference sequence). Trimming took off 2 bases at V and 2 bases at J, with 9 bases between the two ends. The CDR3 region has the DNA TGTGCCAGCAGTTTACAGGGGTCCAACACTGAAGCTTTCTTT. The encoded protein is CASSLQGSNTEAFF.

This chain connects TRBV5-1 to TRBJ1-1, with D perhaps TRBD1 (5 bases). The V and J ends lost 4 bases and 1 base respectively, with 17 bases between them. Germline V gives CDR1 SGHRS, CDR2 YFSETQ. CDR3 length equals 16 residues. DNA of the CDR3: TGCGCCAGCAGCGGAGGAAGTGGGGCGTCGAACACTGAAGCTTTCTTT. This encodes CASSGGSGASNTEAFF.

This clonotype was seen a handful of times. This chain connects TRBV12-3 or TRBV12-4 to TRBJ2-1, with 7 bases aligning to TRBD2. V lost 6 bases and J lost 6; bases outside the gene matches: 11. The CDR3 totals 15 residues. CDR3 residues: CASSAGGGISNEQFF. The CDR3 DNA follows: TGTGCCAGCAGCGCGGGCGGGGGAATCTCCAATGAGCAGTTCTTC.

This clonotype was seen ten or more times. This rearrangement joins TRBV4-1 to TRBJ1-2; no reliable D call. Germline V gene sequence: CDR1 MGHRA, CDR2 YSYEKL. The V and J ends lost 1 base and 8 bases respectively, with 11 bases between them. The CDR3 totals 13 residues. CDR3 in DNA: TGCGCCAGCAGCCAAGTTACCGGAGGAGGCTACACCTTC. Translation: CASSQVTGGGYTF.

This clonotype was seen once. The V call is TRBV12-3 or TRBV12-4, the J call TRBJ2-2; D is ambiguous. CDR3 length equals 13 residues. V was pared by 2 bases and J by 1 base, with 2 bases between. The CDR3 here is CASSLMNTGELFF. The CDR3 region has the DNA TGTGCCAGCAGTTTAATGAACACCGGGGAGCTGTTTTTT.

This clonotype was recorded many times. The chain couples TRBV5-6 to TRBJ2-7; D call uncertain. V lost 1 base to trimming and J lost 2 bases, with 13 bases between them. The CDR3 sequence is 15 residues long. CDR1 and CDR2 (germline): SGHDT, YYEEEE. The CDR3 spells CASSLMIQQTYEQYF. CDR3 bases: TGTGCCAGCAGCTTGATGATCCAGCAAACCTACGAGCAGTACTTC.

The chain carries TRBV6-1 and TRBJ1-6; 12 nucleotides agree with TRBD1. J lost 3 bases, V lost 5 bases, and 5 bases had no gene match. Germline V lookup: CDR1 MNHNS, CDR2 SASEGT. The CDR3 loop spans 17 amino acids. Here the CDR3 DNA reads TGTGCCAGCAGTCACCGGGACAGGGGGCTCTATAATTCACCCCTCCACTTT. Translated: CASSHRDRGLYNSPLHF.

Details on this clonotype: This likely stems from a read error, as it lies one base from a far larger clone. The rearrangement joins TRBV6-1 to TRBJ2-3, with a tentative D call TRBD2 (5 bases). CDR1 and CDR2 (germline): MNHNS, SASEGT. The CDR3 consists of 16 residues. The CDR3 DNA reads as TGTGCCAGCAGCGATGTGCGGCCGGACCCGAGGACTGAAGCTTCCTTT. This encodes CASSDVRPDPRTEASF.

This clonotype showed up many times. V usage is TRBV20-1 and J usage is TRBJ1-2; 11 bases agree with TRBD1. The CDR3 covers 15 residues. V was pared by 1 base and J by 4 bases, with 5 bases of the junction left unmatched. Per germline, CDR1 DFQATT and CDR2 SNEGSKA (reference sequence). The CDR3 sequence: CSARVPGTGGYGYTF. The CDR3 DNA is TGCAGTGCTAGAGTCCCGGGGACAGGGGGCTATGGCTACACCTTC.

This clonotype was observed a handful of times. Written as DNA, the CDR3 is TGTGCCAGCAGCTTAGAAGGCACCACAACTAATGAAAAACTGTTTTTT. Encoded protein: CASSLEGTTTNEKLFF. The chain combines TRBV7-9 with TRBJ1-4, with no clear D. The V end was cut by 1 base, the J end by 0 bases, with 9 bases between. The CDR3 contains 16 residues. Germline V gene sequence: CDR1 SEHNR, CDR2 FQNEAQ (reference sequence).

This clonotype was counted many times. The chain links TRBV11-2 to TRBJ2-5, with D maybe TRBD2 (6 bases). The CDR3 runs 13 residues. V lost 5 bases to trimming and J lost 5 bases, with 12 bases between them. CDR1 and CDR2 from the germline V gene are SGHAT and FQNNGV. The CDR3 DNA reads TGTGCCAGCAGCCGCAGACTAGACGAGACCCAGTACTTC. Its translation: CASSRRLDETQYF.

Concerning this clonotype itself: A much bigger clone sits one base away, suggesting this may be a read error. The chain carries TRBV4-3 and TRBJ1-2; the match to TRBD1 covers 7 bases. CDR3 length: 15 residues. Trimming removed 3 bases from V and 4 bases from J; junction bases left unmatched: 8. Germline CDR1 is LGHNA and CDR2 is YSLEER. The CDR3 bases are TGCGCCAGCAGCCAGCGCGATCGGACAGGCTATGGCTACACCTTC. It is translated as CASSQRDRTGYGYTF.

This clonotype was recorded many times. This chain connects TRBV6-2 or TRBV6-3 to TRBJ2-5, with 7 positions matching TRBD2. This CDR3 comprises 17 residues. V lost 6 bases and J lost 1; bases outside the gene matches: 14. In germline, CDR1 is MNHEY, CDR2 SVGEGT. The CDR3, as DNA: TGTGCCAGCAGACCCACCCTGGGAGCGGGGTCCCAAGAGACCCAGTACTTC. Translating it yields CASRPTLGAGSQETQYF.

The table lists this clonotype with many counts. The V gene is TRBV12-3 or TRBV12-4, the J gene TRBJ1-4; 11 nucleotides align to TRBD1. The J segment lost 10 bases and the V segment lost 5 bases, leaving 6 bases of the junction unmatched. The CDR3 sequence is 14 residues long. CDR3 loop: CASSPTGTGGKLFF. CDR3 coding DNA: TGTGCCAGCAGTCCCACGGGGACAGGGGGAAAACTGTTTTTT.

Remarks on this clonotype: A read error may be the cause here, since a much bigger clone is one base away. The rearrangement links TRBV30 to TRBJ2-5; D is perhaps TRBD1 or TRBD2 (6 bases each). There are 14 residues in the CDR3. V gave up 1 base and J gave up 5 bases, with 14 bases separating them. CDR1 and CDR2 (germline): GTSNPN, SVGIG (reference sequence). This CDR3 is CAWSGGARGETQYF. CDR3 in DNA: TGTGCCTGGAGTGGGGGGGCTCGAGGGGAGACCCAGTACTTC. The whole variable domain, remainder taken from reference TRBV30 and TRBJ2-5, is SQTIHQWPATLVQPVGSPLSLECTVEGTSNPNLYWYRQAAGRGLQLLFYSVGIGQISSEVPQNLSASRPQDRQFILSSKKLLLSDSGFYLCAWSGGARGETQYFGPGTRLLVL.

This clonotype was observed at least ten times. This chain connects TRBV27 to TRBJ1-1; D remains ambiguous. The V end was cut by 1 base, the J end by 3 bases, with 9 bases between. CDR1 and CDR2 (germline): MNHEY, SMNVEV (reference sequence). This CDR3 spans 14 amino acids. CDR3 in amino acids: CASSLFGVDTEAFF. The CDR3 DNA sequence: TGTGCCAGCAGTTTATTTGGAGTGGACACTGAAGCTTTCTTT.

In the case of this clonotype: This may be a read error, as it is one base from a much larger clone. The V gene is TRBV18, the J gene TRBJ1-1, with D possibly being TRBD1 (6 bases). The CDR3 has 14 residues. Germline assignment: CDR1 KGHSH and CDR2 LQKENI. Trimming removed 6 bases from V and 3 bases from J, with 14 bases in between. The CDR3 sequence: CASSSGVKYTEAFF. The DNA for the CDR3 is TGTGCCAGCTCTTCAGGGGTTAAATACACTGAAGCTTTCTTT.

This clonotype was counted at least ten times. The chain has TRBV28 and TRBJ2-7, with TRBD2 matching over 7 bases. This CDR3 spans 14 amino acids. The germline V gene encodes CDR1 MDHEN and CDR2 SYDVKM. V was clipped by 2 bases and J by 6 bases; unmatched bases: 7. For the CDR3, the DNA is TGTGCCAGCAGTTTAAGCGGGACTCTCCTCGAGCAGTACTTC. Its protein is CASSLSGTLLEQYF.

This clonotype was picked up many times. The CDR3 region is CASSSIKRQSAELFF. The CDR3 region has the DNA TGTGCCAGCAGCTCAATAAAAAGGCAATCAGCGGAGCTGTTTTTT. The rearrangement uses TRBV5-8 and TRBJ2-2; D gene unclear. The CDR3 is 15 amino acids. Germline values: CDR1 SGHTS, CDR2 YDEGEE. The ends were cut back, 3 bases at V and 10 bases at J, with 19 bases in the middle.

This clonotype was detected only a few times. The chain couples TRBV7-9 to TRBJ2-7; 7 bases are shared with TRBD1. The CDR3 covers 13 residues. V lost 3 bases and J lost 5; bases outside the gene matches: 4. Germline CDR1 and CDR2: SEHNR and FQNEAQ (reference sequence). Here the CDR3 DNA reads TGTGCCAGCAGCTTTGAACAGGGGAACGAGCAGTACTTC. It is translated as CASSFEQGNEQYF.